The 9 T cell receptor beta chains below all came from one sample that was sequenced in a study of blood T cell repertoires in COVID-19. The table came from immunoSEQ multiplex PCR; TCRdb's copy has only in-frame clones and leaves some out. Of 40,000 to 60,000 clones detected, more than 75% appear once; the ten largest clones hold roughly 14%. The sample consisted of peripheral blood. Receptors were obtained from a human donor in a cohort sampled during active COVID-19.

The chain carries TRBV5-1 and TRBJ2-5; TRBD2 aligns across 11 bases. The CDR3 totals 18 residues. Germline V gene sequence: CDR1 SGHRS, CDR2 YFSETQ. Trimming removed 0 bases from V and 3 bases from J; junction bases left unmatched: 10. The CDR3 region is CASSLVGLAGGTKETQYF. The CDR3 nucleotides read TGCGCCAGCAGCTTGGTTGGGCTAGCGGGGGGAACCAAAGAGACCCAGTACTTC.

The chain uses TRBV5-1 and TRBJ2-5, with a tentative D call TRBD2 (6 bases). Trimming removed 0 bases at V and 1 base at J, with 7 bases between. The CDR3 contains 14 residues. CDR1 is SGHRS and CDR2 is YFSETQ in the germline V gene. The CDR3 sequence is CASSLGRGQETQYF. The CDR3 region has the DNA TGCGCCAGCAGCTTGGGGCGGGGCCAAGAGACCCAGTACTTC.

The chain joins TRBV5-6 to TRBJ1-2; D is possibly TRBD1 (5 bases). Trimming stripped 0 bases from V and 2 bases from J, with 8 bases between. This CDR3 region has 14 residues. CDR1 and CDR2 (germline): SGHDT, YYEEEE. The CDR3 region is CASSLGGINYGYTF. The CDR3 DNA sequence: TGTGCCAGCAGCTTGGGGGGCATCAACTATGGCTACACCTTC.

This chain connects TRBV4-3 to TRBJ2-3; D not certain. Per germline, CDR1 LGHNA and CDR2 YSLEER. V was shortened by 2 bases and J by 2 bases, with 11 bases between the two germline ends. The CDR3 totals 15 residues. The CDR3 bases are TGCGCCAGCAGCCAACTAAGACTCCACACAGATACGCAGTATTTT. Protein product: CASSQLRLHTDTQYF.

This clone was counted between two and nine times. The chain combines TRBV10-3 with TRBJ1-5; D may be TRBD1 (6 bases). The CDR3 consists of 14 residues. In germline, CDR1 is ENHRY, CDR2 SYGVKD. The V end was cut by 3 bases, the J end by 4 bases, with 10 bases between. CDR3 sequence reads: CAISDAQGNQPQHF. CDR3 coding DNA: TGTGCCATCAGTGACGCCCAGGGGAATCAGCCCCAGCATTTT.

CDR3 coding DNA: TGTGCCAGCGAGTTAGCCGCCCCTGGAAACACCATATATTTT. Residues: CASELAAPGNTIYF. The chain joins TRBV6-5 to TRBJ1-3; D remains unclear. Germline CDR1 MNHEY, CDR2 SVGAGI. The CDR3 runs to 14 residues. V lost 8 bases, J lost 2 bases, and 13 bases lay in between.

This clone was observed a single time. This chain connects TRBV14 to TRBJ1-6, with D maybe TRBD1 (6 bases). This CDR3 region has 15 residues. The V end was cut by 1 base, the J end by 8 bases, with 12 bases between. The V gene's germline CDR1 is SGHDN and CDR2 FVKESK. CDR3 nucleotide sequence: TGTGCCAGCAGCCAAGTGCGGGGGGCGCATTCACCCCTCCACTTT. Protein sequence: CASSQVRGAHSPLHF.

V and J are TRBV18 and TRBJ2-3; D gene uncertain. V lost 4 bases and J 6 bases, leaving 11 bases between the germline ends. CDR1 KGHSH and CDR2 LQKENI come from the germline V gene. The CDR3 spans 13 residues. This chain's CDR3 is CASSRTAADTQYF. CDR3 coding DNA: TGTGCCAGCTCACGCACAGCCGCGGATACGCAGTATTTT.

The chain has TRBV11-2 and TRBJ1-2; the D is unclear. Germline values: CDR1 SGHAT, CDR2 FQNNGV. V was clipped by 2 bases and J by 6 bases, with 13 bases between them. The CDR3 extends over 14 amino acids. The CDR3 nucleotides are TGTGCCAGCAGCTTATTACGCAGTTATCATGGCTACACCTTC. This sequence encodes CASSLLRSYHGYTF.